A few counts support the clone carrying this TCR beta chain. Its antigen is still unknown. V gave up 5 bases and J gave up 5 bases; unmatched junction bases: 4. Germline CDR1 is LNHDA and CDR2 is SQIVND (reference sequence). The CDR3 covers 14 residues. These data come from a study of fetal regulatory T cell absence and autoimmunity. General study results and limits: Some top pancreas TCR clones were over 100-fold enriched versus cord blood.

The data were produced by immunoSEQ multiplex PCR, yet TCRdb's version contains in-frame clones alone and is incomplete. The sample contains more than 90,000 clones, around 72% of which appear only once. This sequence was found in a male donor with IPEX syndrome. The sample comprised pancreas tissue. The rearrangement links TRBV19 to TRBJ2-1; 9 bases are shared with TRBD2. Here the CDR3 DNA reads TGTGCCAGTAGTCCGGGACTAGCAAACAATGAGCAGTTCTTC. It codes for CASSPGLANNEQFF.